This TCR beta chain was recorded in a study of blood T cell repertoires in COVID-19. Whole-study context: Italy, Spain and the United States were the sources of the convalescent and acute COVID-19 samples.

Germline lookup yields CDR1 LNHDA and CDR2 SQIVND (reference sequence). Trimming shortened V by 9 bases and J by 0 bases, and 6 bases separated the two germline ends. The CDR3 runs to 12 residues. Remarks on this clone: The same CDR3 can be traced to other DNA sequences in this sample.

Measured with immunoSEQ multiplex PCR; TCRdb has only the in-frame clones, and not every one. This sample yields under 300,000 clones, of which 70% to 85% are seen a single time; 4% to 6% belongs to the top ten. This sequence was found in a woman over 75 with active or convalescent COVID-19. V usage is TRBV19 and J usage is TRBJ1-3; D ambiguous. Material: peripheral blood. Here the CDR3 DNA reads TGTGCCAGCGAGAGCTCTGGAAACACCATATATTTT. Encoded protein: CASESSGNTIYF.